The 21 T cell receptor beta chains presented below share a single source sample, sequenced in a study of shared clonotypes between healthy human individuals. The assay was immunoSEQ multiplex PCR, and TCRdb's table has in-frame clones only and misses some. Of some 1.5 million clones in the sample, roughly 95% were seen once. Source material: naive CD4+ T cells sorted from blood. Subset meaning: CD45RA+ positively selected. These receptors were taken from a man under 40 in good health.

The V and J genes are TRBV29-1 and TRBJ1-1; D call uncertain. CDR3 length equals 12 residues. V lost 4 bases to trimming and J lost 4 bases, with 10 bases between them. Germline lookup yields CDR1 SQVTM and CDR2 ANQGSEA. The CDR3 reads CSVAYFGTEAFF. In DNA form, the CDR3 reads TGCAGCGTTGCCTACTTTGGCACTGAAGCTTTCTTT.

J is TRBJ1-2 and V is TRBV7-8; 12 bases agree with TRBD1. The CDR3 sequence is 17 residues long. V lost 0 bases, J lost 8 bases, and 10 bases stayed unmatched. Germline V gives CDR1 SGHVS, CDR2 FQNEAQ. The CDR3 loop reads CASSLARGTGGVGGYTF. CDR3 coding DNA: TGTGCCAGCAGCTTAGCGCGGGGGACAGGGGGCGTTGGAGGCTACACCTTC. Together with reference TRBV7-8 and TRBJ1-2, the CDR3 gives the full variable domain: GAGVSQSPRYKVAKRGQDVALRCDPISGHVSLFWYQQALGQGPEFLTYFQNEAQLDKSGLPSDRFFAERPEGSVSTLKIQRTQQEDSAVYLCASSLARGTGGVGGYTFGSGTRLTVV.

This rearrangement joins TRBV29-1 to TRBJ2-2; 8 bases fit TRBD1. Germline V gene data show CDR1 as SQVTM and CDR2 as ANQGSEA. The CDR3 is 15 amino acids. V lost 2 bases, J lost 4 bases, and 6 bases stayed unmatched. The CDR3 is CSVEPRGRGTGELFF. The CDR3 DNA sequence: TGCAGCGTTGAACCCAGGGGGCGTGGCACCGGGGAGCTGTTTTTT.

The chain couples TRBV7-2 to TRBJ1-3; no firm D call. Germline values: CDR1 SGHTA, CDR2 FQGNSA. This CDR3 has 14 amino acids. Deletions cut 2 bases from V and 2 bases from J, with 7 bases between. The CDR3 is CASSLLGTGNTIYF. CDR3 DNA: TGTGCCAGCAGCTTATTGGGGACTGGAAACACCATATATTTT.

This chain joins TRBV5-4 and TRBJ2-7, with TRBD2 matching 12 bases. The germline V gene encodes CDR1 SGHNT and CDR2 YYREEE (reference sequence). The ends lost 4 bases at V and 4 bases at J; junction bases unmatched: 3. The length of the CDR3 is 14 residues. The DNA for the CDR3 is TGTGCCAGCAGCCCCGGACTAGCGGGATACGAGCAGTACTTC. Amino acids: CASSPGLAGYEQYF. Variable domain in full (rest from reference TRBV5-4 and TRBJ2-7): ETGVTQSPTHLIKTRGQQVTLRCSSQSGHNTVSWYQQALGQGPQFIFQYYREEENGRGNFPPRFSGLQFPNYSSELNVNALELDDSALYLCASSPGLAGYEQYFGPGTRLTVT.

The CDR3 region is CASGTGTGGFSGSKETQYF. For the CDR3, the DNA is TGCGCCAGCGGCACCGGGACAGGGGGCTTTAGCGGGAGTAAGGAGACCCAGTACTTC. The chain couples TRBV23-1 to TRBJ2-5; the match to TRBD1 covers 12 bases. TRBV23-1 is designated an ORF whose function remains uncertain. J gave up 5 bases and V 8 bases, and 21 bases lay outside the gene matches. The CDR3 has 19 amino acids.

The chain links TRBV9 to TRBJ2-6; D uncertain. Trimming left V 0 bases short and J 11 bases short, with 6 bases between. The CDR3 totals 12 residues. Germline V CDR1 and CDR2: SGDLS, YYNGEE. This CDR3 reads CASSVEGHVLTF. CDR3 nucleotide sequence: TGTGCCAGCAGCGTAGAAGGCCACGTCCTGACTTTC.

This clone was picked up a small number of times. The junction does not match germline at one end; this may be a read error. V and J are TRBV14 and TRBJ2-2; 9 nucleotides match TRBD2. This CDR3 is built from 12 residues. Germline V gene data show CDR1 as SGHDN and CDR2 as FVKESK. The CDR3 spells CASSQGLAGTHF. The CDR3 coding sequence is TGTGCCAGCAGCCAAGGGCTAGCGGGAACCCATTTT.

V is TRBV2 and J is TRBJ1-1, with TRBD1 as a possible D gene (5 bases). CDR1 and CDR2 from the germline V gene are SNHLY and FYNNEI. The CDR3 has 14 amino acids. V was cut by 4 bases and J by 1 base, with 10 bases left in between. The CDR3: CASSGQTGNTEAFF. The CDR3 nucleotides are TGTGCCAGCAGTGGACAGACCGGGAACACTGAAGCTTTCTTT.

The V gene is TRBV7-8, the J gene TRBJ2-5; 7 nucleotides align to TRBD1. CDR1 is SGHVS, CDR2 FQNEAQ, per germline. This CDR3 comprises 15 residues. V lost 5 bases to trimming and J lost 6 bases; unmatched junction nucleotides: 12. For the CDR3, the DNA is TGTGCCAGCAGCCCCCAGACAGGGTTGCTCCAGACCCAGTACTTC. It specifies CASSPQTGLLQTQYF. Full variable domain (outside the CDR3, taken from reference TRBV7-8 and TRBJ2-5): GAGVSQSPRYKVAKRGQDVALRCDPISGHVSLFWYQQALGQGPEFLTYFQNEAQLDKSGLPSDRFFAERPEGSVSTLKIQRTQQEDSAVYLCASSPQTGLLQTQYFGPGTRLLVL.

A note on this clone: The same CDR3 is also encoded by other DNA sequences in this sample. The chain has TRBV7-9 and TRBJ2-1, with 7 nucleotides matching TRBD2. The V segment lost 5 bases and the J segment 6 bases; nucleotides outside the gene matches: 10. CDR3 length: 15 amino acids. Germline CDR1 reads SEHNR; CDR2 reads FQNEAQ (reference sequence). CDR3 region: CASSPGGGGINEQFF. The CDR3 DNA follows: TGTGCCAGCAGCCCAGGTGGGGGAGGGATCAATGAGCAGTTCTTC.

Regarding this clone: A junction boundary mismatches the germline segment, possibly from a read error. V usage is TRBV7-7 and J usage is TRBJ2-1, with 13 bases aligning to TRBD2. The CDR3 contains 17 residues. In germline, CDR1 is SSHAT, CDR2 FNYEAQ (reference sequence). In DNA, the CDR3 is TGTGCTAGCAGCCTAAAGCGCGGGACTAGCGGGGCCAATGAGCAGTTCTTC. Its translation is CASSLKRGTSGANEQFF.

This chain connects TRBV6-6 to TRBJ2-2; D tentatively fits TRBD1 or TRBD2 (5 bases each). Trimming cost V 5 bases and J 4 bases, with 11 bases left between them. The CDR3 runs to 14 residues. CDR1 is MNHNY and CDR2 is SVGAGI in the germline V gene (reference sequence). The CDR3 DNA reads TGTGCCAGCAGTCGGGGCAGCGGCACCGGGGAGCTGTTTTTT. Residues: CASSRGSGTGELFF.

The V and J genes are TRBV11-3 and TRBJ2-1; D remains ambiguous. CDR1 and CDR2 from the germline V gene are SGHNT and YENEEA. V was pared by 3 bases and J by 8 bases, with 5 bases between. The length of the CDR3 is 11 residues. In nucleotides, the CDR3 is TGTGCCAGCAGCTTCCTGGATGAGCAGTTCTTC. It specifies CASSFLDEQFF.

The CDR3 nucleotides are TGTGCCAGCAGCTTTAGTGGAGATACGCAGTATTTT. Its translation: CASSFSGDTQYF. The rearrangement uses TRBV5-5 and TRBJ2-3, with unresolved D. The germline V gene encodes CDR1 SGHKS and CDR2 YYEKEE (reference sequence). Trimming removed 2 bases at V and 5 bases at J, with 6 bases between. The CDR3 loop spans 12 amino acids.

The rearrangement uses TRBV5-1 and TRBJ2-7, with TRBD1 identical over 8 bases. V was pared by 2 bases and J by 5 bases, with 9 bases of the junction left unmatched. Per the germline V gene, CDR1 is SGHRS and CDR2 is YFSETQ. The length of the CDR3 is 15 residues. CDR3: CASSFGPDRAHEQYF. CDR3 bases: TGCGCCAGCAGCTTTGGTCCGGACAGGGCCCACGAGCAGTACTTC.

This clone was observed once. V gene TRBV10-2 combines with J gene TRBJ2-1; 9 bases match TRBD2. The germline V gene encodes CDR1 WSHSY and CDR2 SAAADI. The CDR3 consists of 15 residues. J was trimmed by 4 bases and V by 2 bases; bases with no gene match: 3. The CDR3 sequence: CASSERLAVYNEQFF. The CDR3 nucleotides read TGCGCCAGCAGTGAGCGACTAGCGGTTTACAATGAGCAGTTCTTC.

V usage is TRBV4-2 and J usage is TRBJ1-2; 7 nucleotides line up with TRBD1. Germline CDR1 reads LGHNA; CDR2 reads YNFKEQ. Losses at the gene ends were 0 bases for V and 3 bases for J; bases not matched to a gene: 22. This CDR3 spans 21 amino acids. The CDR3 bases are TGTGCCAGCAGCCAAGATGGAGGTAGTTGGGACAGAGCTCAAACCCACTATGGCTACACCTTC. This codes for CASSQDGGSWDRAQTHYGYTF.

This sequence joins TRBV5-1 and TRBJ2-7; 7 nucleotides match TRBD2. J was trimmed by 5 bases and V by 0 bases; bases with no gene match: 5. The CDR3 consists of 14 residues. Germline values: CDR1 SGHRS, CDR2 YFSETQ. CDR3 nucleotides: TGCGCCAGCAGCTTGGAAGCTAGCGGCGACGAGCAGTACTTC. Its translation: CASSLEASGDEQYF.

The rearrangement joins TRBV5-4 to TRBJ2-3; tentative D call: TRBD1 (7 bases). Trimming removed 0 bases at V and 4 bases at J, with 18 bases between. The CDR3 contains 17 residues. Germline V CDR1 and CDR2: SGHNT, YYREEE (reference sequence). CDR3: CASSLGNAEGAADTQYF. CDR3 DNA sequence: TGTGCCAGCAGCTTGGGGAATGCGGAGGGGGCGGCAGATACGCAGTATTTT.

J is TRBJ1-5 and V is TRBV7-8; no definite D call. This CDR3 is 13 amino acids long. The V gene's germline CDR1 is SGHVS and CDR2 FQNEAQ. The V end lost 6 bases, the J end lost 5 bases, and 11 bases lay between the germline ends. CDR3 DNA: TGTGCCAGCAGTTATTCTAACGATCAGCCCCAGCATTTT. Translating gives CASSYSNDQPQHF.